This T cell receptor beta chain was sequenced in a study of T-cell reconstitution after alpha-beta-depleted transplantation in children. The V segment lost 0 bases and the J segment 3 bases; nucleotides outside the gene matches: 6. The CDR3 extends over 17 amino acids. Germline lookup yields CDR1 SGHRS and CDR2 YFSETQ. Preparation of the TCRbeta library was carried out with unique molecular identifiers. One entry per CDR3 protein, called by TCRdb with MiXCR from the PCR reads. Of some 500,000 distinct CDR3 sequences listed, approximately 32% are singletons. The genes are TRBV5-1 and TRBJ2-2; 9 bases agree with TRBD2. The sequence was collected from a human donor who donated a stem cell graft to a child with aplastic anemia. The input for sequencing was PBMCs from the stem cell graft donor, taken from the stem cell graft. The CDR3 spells CASSLDSGRKHTGELFF. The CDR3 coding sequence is TGCGCCAGCAGCTTGGACAGCGGGAGGAAACACACCGGGGAGCTGTTTTTT.